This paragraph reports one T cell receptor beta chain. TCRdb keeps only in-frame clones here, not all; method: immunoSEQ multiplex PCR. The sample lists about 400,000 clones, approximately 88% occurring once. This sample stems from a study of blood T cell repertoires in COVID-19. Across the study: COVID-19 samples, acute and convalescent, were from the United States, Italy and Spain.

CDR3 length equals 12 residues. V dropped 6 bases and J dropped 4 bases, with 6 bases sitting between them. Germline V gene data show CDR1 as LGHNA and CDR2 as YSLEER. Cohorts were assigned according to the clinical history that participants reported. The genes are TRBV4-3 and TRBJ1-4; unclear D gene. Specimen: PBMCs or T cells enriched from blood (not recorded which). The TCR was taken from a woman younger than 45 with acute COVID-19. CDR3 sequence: CASSRVNEKLFF. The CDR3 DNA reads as TGCGCCAGCAGTCGAGTTAATGAAAAACTGTTTTTT.